In this sample, the clone carrying this T cell receptor (beta chain) turned up a few times. No antigen is known for it. This specimen belongs to a study of cytomegalovirus exposure and HLA in healthy donors. Study in general: Earlier, approximately 190 million T cells were analyzed, and 117 million unique TCR beta sequences were found among them. Regarding the study as a whole: As was reported, the HLA-A and HLA-B alleles of most subjects were accurately predicted from TCR beta sequences. There were several of the most significant clusters that appeared linked to common viral pathogens in a later analysis.

The CDR3 is made up of 14 amino acids. Germline V CDR1 and CDR2: SGHNT, YYREEE (reference sequence). V trimming: 4 bases; J trimming: 5 bases; junction bases outside the gene matches: 2. PCR used 60 Vbeta primers and 13 Jbeta primers. Sequenced by immunoSEQ multiplex PCR; TCRdb stores in-frame clones only, minus some. The table lists around 110,000 clones, 9% to 10% of them singletons. The sequence was obtained from a man aged 25-45 years in good health and CMV-seronegative. The genes are TRBV5-4 and TRBJ2-7, with 14 bases fitting TRBD2. Sequenced input: PBMCs. The CDR3 coding sequence is TGTGCCAGCAGCCCGGGACTAGCGGGGGACGAGCAGTACTTC. It codes for CASSPGLAGDEQYF.